The 6 T cell receptor beta chains reported below all come from one sample, sequenced in a study of identical twins. TCRdb called the 5' RACE reads again in MiXCR, with one record for every CDR3 protein. The table shows about 210,000 distinct CDR3 sequences, with around 10% occurring only once. What was sequenced was memory (CD45RO+) T cells sorted from blood. Receptors originate from a woman between 18 and 29 years old in good health.

This chain uses TRBV5-4 with TRBJ1-2; D unresolved. CDR3 length: 14 residues. CDR1 is SGHNT, CDR2 YYREEE, per germline (reference sequence). V dropped 0 bases and J dropped 2 bases, with 8 bases sitting between them. In DNA form, the CDR3 reads TGTGCCAGCAGCTTGGGCAGGATGAACTATGGCTACACCTTC. Amino acid sequence: CASSLGRMNYGYTF.

There are a few counts of this clonotype. J is TRBJ2-7 and V is TRBV28; TRBD1 or TRBD2 may be the D gene (6 bases each). V lost 4 bases and J 1 base, leaving 14 bases between the germline ends. Germline lookup yields CDR1 MDHEN and CDR2 SYDVKM. The CDR3 consists of 15 residues. In DNA form, the CDR3 reads TGTGCCAGCAGTTCCCAGGGGACTGGGTCCTACGAGCAGTACTTC. It specifies CASSSQGTGSYEQYF.

This chain links TRBV12-3 or TRBV12-4 with TRBJ1-1; D unresolved. The CDR3 is made up of 15 amino acids. The V end lost 9 bases, the J end lost 4 bases, and 21 bases lay between the germline ends. The CDR3 loop is CASRGGTTLRTEAFF. DNA of the CDR3: TGTGCCAGTCGCGGCGGAACCACCTTACGCACTGAAGCTTTCTTT.

The chain recombines TRBV7-2 with TRBJ2-1; D is perhaps TRBD2 (5 bases). The CDR3 consists of 15 residues. V was cut by 5 bases and J by 12 bases, with 23 bases left in between. Germline CDR1 reads SGHTA; CDR2 reads FQGNSA. CDR3 in amino acids: CASSPLSGPYSGQFF. CDR3 DNA: TGTGCCAGCAGCCCGTTGAGCGGTCCTTACTCAGGGCAGTTCTTC.

This clonotype was recorded many times. V is TRBV20-1 and J is TRBJ1-5; TRBD1 might be the D (6 bases). Germline loops: CDR1 DFQATT, CDR2 SNEGSKA (reference sequence). There are 12 residues in the CDR3. V was trimmed by 7 bases and J by 7 bases, leaving 14 bases between them. In DNA form, the CDR3 reads TGCAGTGTAAGGGGGGGGTTCCAGCCCCAGCATTTT. Translation gives CSVRGGFQPQHF.

A few counts support this clonotype. The CDR3 DNA is TGTGCCAGCAGCCCAGGGTTAGAGAGGGAGCAGTTCTTC. It encodes CASSPGLEREQFF. The rearrangement uses TRBV28 and TRBJ2-1; maybe TRBD1 (5 bases). V shed 6 bases and J shed 10 bases, with 16 bases lying between them. CDR1 and CDR2 (germline): MDHEN, SYDVKM. The CDR3 runs 13 residues.